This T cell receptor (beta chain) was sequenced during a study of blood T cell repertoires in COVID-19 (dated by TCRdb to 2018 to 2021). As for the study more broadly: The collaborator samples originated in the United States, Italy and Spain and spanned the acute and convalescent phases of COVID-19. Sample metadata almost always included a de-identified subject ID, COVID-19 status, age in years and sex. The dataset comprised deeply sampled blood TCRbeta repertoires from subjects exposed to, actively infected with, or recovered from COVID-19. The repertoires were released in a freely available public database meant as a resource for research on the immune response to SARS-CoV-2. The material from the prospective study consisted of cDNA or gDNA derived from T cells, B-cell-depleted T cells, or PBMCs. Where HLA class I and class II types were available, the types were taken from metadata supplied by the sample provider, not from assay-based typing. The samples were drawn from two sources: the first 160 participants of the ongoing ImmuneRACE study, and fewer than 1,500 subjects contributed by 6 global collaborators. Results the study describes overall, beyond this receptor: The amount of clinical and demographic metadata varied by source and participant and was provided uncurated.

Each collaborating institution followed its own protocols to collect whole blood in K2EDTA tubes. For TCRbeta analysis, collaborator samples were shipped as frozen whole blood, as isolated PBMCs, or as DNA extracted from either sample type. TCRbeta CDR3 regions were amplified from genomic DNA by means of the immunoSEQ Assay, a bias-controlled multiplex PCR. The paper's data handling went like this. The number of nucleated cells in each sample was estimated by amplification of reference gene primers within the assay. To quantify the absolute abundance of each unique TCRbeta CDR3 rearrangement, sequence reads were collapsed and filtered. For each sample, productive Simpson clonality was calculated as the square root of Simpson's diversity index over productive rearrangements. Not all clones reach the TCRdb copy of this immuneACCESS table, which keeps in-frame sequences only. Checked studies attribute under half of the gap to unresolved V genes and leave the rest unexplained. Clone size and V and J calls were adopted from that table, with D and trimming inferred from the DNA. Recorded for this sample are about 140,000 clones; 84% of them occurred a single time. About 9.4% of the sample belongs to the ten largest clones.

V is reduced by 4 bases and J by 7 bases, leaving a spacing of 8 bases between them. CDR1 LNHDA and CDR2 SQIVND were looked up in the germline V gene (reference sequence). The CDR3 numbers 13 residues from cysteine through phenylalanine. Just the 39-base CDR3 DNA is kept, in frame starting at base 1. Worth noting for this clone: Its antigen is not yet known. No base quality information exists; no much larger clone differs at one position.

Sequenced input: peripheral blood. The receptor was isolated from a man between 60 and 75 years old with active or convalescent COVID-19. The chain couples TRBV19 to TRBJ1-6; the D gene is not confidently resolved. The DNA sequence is TGTGCCAGTAGTACAGTGTTGAATTCACCCCTCCACTTT. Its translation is CASSTVLNSPLHF.